Listed below are T cell receptor beta chains from one sample, sequenced in a study of T cell clones after liver transplantation. Profiling relied on immunoSEQ multiplex PCR, and the TCRdb table lists in-frame clones only, not all of them. The profile covers under 20,000 clones, with around 87% appearing a single time and around 13% taken by the ten largest. The sample here was CD8+ T cells from blood, taken approximately 3.5 years after liver transplant. The receptors were gathered from a human patient who received a liver transplant. The T cells may partly be graft donor cells. The CDR3 runs from the conserved cysteine through the conserved F or W. Each record gives: CDR3 protein, CDR3 DNA, clone size, CDR3 length, D gene, J gene, V gene. D genes are given only for firm matches. Clone size is stated in some rows and not others, as once, few, many or a class when expanded.

CASIASGWETQYF,TGTGCCAGCATCGCGTCGGGATGGGAGACCCAGTACTTC,-,13,-,TRBJ2-5,TRBV28
CSAKPYYGYTF,TGCAGTGCTAAACCGTACTATGGCTACACCTTC,-,11,-,TRBJ1-2,TRBV20-1
CASSLTGPPTDTQYF,TGTGCCAGCAGCCTAACAGGGCCCCCAACAGATACGCAGTATTTT,-,15,-,TRBJ2-3,TRBV25-1
CASSSGPGYGYTF,TGTGCCAGCAGCTCTGGCCCCGGATATGGCTACACCTTC,-,13,-,TRBJ1-2,TRBV7-8
CASSMSGSDGYTF,TGTGCCAGTAGTATGAGTGGCAGCGATGGCTACACCTTC,-,13,-,TRBJ1-2,TRBV19
CASASTESSNQPQHF,TGTGCCAGTGCCAGTACGGAATCTAGCAATCAGCCCCAGCATTTT,-,15,-,TRBJ1-5,TRBV19
CASSLGGTAEQYF,TGTGCCAGCAGCTTAGGGGGGACAGCCGAGCAGTATTTT,-,13,TRBD1,TRBJ2-3,TRBV7-9
CASSSGQAIWVGQYF,TGTGCCAGCAGTTCCGGACAGGCAATTTGGGTGGGGCAGTACTTC,-,15,TRBD1,TRBJ2-7,TRBV6-5
CASSQEAIRTDTQYF,TGCGCCAGCAGCCAGGAAGCGATCCGCACAGATACGCAGTATTTT,-,15,-,TRBJ2-3,TRBV4-3
CASSGTGDNEKLFF,TGTGCCTCCTCCGGGACCGGAGATAATGAAAAACTGTTTTTT,-,14,-,TRBJ1-4,TRBV19
CASSLESDYEQYF,TGTGCCAGCAGCTTAGAGTCGGACTACGAGCAGTACTTC,-,13,-,TRBJ2-7,TRBV11-2
CASSWLQEQYF,TGTGCCAGCAGCTGGCTACAAGAGCAGTACTTC,-,11,-,TRBJ2-7,TRBV11-2
CASRSLAGVGEQYF,TGTGCCAGCAGGAGCTTAGCGGGAGTCGGCGAGCAGTACTTC,-,14,TRBD2,TRBJ2-7,TRBV27
CASSDSGVGYGYTF,TGTGCCAGCAGTGACTCAGGGGTCGGATATGGCTACACCTTC,-,14,-,TRBJ1-2,TRBV2
CASSQDLGQGAYYVQPQHF,TGCGCCAGCAGCCAAGATTTGGGCCAGGGGGCTTACTATGTTCAGCCCCAGCATTTT,-,19,TRBD1,TRBJ1-5,TRBV4-3
CASSLAGQGSYGYTF,TGTGCCAGCAGCTTGGCGGGACAGGGGTCATATGGCTACACCTTC,-,15,TRBD1,TRBJ1-2,TRBV5-6
CASSYSRDRGQGDQPQHF,TGTGCCAGCAGTTACTCGAGAGACAGGGGGCAGGGGGATCAGCCCCAGCATTTT,-,18,TRBD1,TRBJ1-5,TRBV6-7
CASSSRDNPYEQYF,TGTGCCAGCAGCTCTCGGGACAACCCATACGAGCAGTACTTC,-,14,-,TRBJ2-7,TRBV5-6
CASSTNPGLAELTDTQYF,TGTGCCAGCAGCACCAATCCGGGACTAGCGGAGCTCACAGATACGCAGTATTTT,once,18,TRBD2,TRBJ2-3,TRBV9
CASSLGSFGGAETQYF,TGTGCCAGCAGTTTGGGGTCATTCGGGGGCGCGGAGACCCAGTACTTC,-,16,-,TRBJ2-5,TRBV27
CASSQDRVGTSQPQHF,TGCGCCAGCAGCCAAGATCGGGTAGGGACGAGTCAGCCCCAGCATTTT,-,16,-,TRBJ1-5,TRBV4-3
CASSKKPGHTQPGELFF,TGTGCCAGCAGCAAAAAGCCGGGCCATACCCAACCCGGGGAGCTGTTTTTT,-,17,-,TRBJ2-2,TRBV21-1
CASSWARAYNEQFF,TGTGCCAGCAGTTGGGCCAGGGCCTACAATGAGCAGTTCTTC,-,14,-,TRBJ2-1,TRBV27
CASSQVPGETQYF,TGTGCCAGCAGCCAAGTCCCCGGGGAGACCCAGTACTTC,-,13,-,TRBJ2-5,TRBV14
CASSLKSGANVLTF,TGTGCCAGCTCACTCAAATCTGGGGCCAACGTCCTGACTTTC,-,14,-,TRBJ2-6,TRBV18
CASSQVSGLVLGTGELFF,TGCGCCAGCAGCCAGGTTTCGGGGTTGGTATTAGGCACCGGGGAGCTGTTTTTT,-,18,-,TRBJ2-2,TRBV4-1
CASSLPGLGITGANEQFF,TGTGCCAGCAGTTTACCCGGACTAGGAATCACTGGGGCCAATGAGCAGTTCTTC,-,18,TRBD2,TRBJ2-1,TRBV27
CASSYGGPSYEQYF,TGTGCCAGCAGTTACGGGGGTCCGTCCTACGAGCAGTACTTC,-,14,-,TRBJ2-7,TRBV6-5
CASSNQPGQGITEAFF,TGTGCCAGCAGCAATCAACCGGGACAGGGAATTACTGAAGCTTTCTTT,-,16,TRBD1,TRBJ1-1,TRBV16
CASSTYSSFPPGEQYF,TGTGCCAGCAGCACCTACAGTTCCTTCCCCCCAGGCGAGCAGTACTTC,-,16,-,TRBJ2-7,TRBV28
CASNNRVGAGTEAFF,TGTGCCAGCAACAACCGAGTCGGGGCCGGCACTGAAGCTTTCTTT,-,15,-,TRBJ1-1,TRBV27
CASSVEGLAGGYEQFF,TGTGCCAGCAGCGTAGAAGGATTAGCGGGAGGTTATGAGCAGTTCTTC,-,16,TRBD2,TRBJ2-1,TRBV9
CASSHTGGLAYNEQFF,TGTGCCAGTAGCCACACGGGTGGACTAGCGTACAATGAGCAGTTCTTC,-,16,TRBD2,TRBJ2-1,TRBV19
CASSPGPRQVNEQFF,TGCGCCAGCAGCCCCGGGCCCCGACAGGTTAATGAGCAGTTCTTC,-,15,-,TRBJ2-1,TRBV4-1
CASSILGFREQYF,TGTGCCAGTAGTATACTAGGGTTTCGCGAGCAGTACTTC,-,13,-,TRBJ2-7,TRBV19
CASSPTSGASYEQYF,TGTGCCAGCAGCCCCACTAGCGGGGCCTCCTACGAGCAGTACTTC,-,15,TRBD2,TRBJ2-7,TRBV7-6
CASSGQSDQETQYF,TGTGCCAGCAGTGGACAAAGCGACCAAGAGACCCAGTACTTC,-,14,-,TRBJ2-5,TRBV11-2
CASRGDSSYEQYF,TGTGCCAGCCGGGGGGACAGCTCCTACGAGCAGTACTTC,once,13,-,TRBJ2-7,TRBV27
CASKLSRGTEAFF,TGTGCCAGCAAATTAAGTCGTGGAACTGAAGCTTTCTTT,-,13,-,TRBJ1-1,TRBV27
CASSPTSTEAFF,TGTGCCAGCAGCCCTACAAGCACTGAAGCTTTCTTT,-,12,-,TRBJ1-1,TRBV11-1
CASSVDGRADTQYF,TGTGCCAGCAGCGTAGACGGGAGGGCCGATACGCAGTATTTT,-,14,TRBD2,TRBJ2-3,TRBV9
CASSGHRGLGGELFF,TGTGCCAGCAGCGGACACAGGGGTTTGGGAGGGGAGCTGTTTTTT,-,15,TRBD1,TRBJ2-2,TRBV9
CASSETYEQYF,TGTGCCAGCAGTGAGACCTACGAGCAGTACTTC,-,11,-,TRBJ2-7,TRBV27
CASSLGFQGQGHPGSYEQYF,TGTGCCAGCAGCTTAGGTTTTCAAGGACAGGGGCATCCGGGGTCCTACGAGCAGTACTTC,-,20,TRBD1,TRBJ2-7,TRBV7-8
CATSQVPGYEQYF,TGTGCCACCAGCCAAGTACCGGGCTACGAGCAGTACTTC,-,13,-,TRBJ2-7,TRBV15
CASSLVELGSGANVLTF,TGTGCCAGCAGCTTAGTGGAATTAGGCTCTGGGGCCAACGTCCTGACTTTC,-,17,-,TRBJ2-6,TRBV7-8
CASRGSQSSYNEQFF,TGTGCCAGCAGAGGTAGCCAGAGCTCCTACAATGAGCAGTTCTTC,-,15,-,TRBJ2-1,TRBV2
CASSESEEVSTDTQYF,TGCGCCAGCAGTGAGTCTGAGGAGGTCAGCACAGATACGCAGTATTTT,once,16,-,TRBJ2-3,TRBV10-1